Listed below are T cell receptor beta chains from one sample, sequenced in a study of OX40 agonist ivuxolimab in advanced cancers. Libraries were prepared by immunoSEQ multiplex PCR; TCRdb keeps only in-frame clonotypes and omits some of them. The data show 85,000 to 100,000 clones, about 90% seen once. The source was CD4+ or CD8+ T cells sorted from blood, collected in a trial of the OX40 agonist ivuxolimab. Every receptor here comes from an adult with an advanced solid tumor such as melanoma, head and neck, liver or kidney cancer. Each CDR3 is given with its conserved first and last residue. A D gene is named only where the DNA matches it firmly. A clone size is listed for some rows: how often the clone was seen (once, few, many), or a class if it is expanded.

TRBJ1-4 | 13 | TRBV7-7 | . | . | CASSIQDGAKLFF | TGTGCCAGCAGCATCCAGGACGGGGCGAAACTGTTTTTT
TRBJ2-7 | 13 | TRBV7-8 | . | . | CASSAGQRLEQYF | TGTGCCAGCAGCGCGGGACAGAGGCTCGAGCAGTACTTC
TRBJ2-3 | 10 | TRBV2 | few | . | CATTTDTQYF | TGTGCCACCACAACAGATACGCAGTATTTT
TRBJ2-5 | 14 | TRBV21-1 | . | . | CASSTRQGQETQYF | TGTGCCAGCAGCACTAGACAGGGGCAAGAGACCCAGTACTTC
TRBJ2-3 | 15 | TRBV10-3 | . | . | CAISSPSVKRDTQYF | TGTGCCATCAGCAGCCCATCTGTTAAAAGAGATACGCAGTATTTT
TRBJ1-5 | 14 | TRBV6-1 | . | . | CASSERQGGQPQHF | TGTGCCAGCAGTGAAAGGCAGGGCGGTCAGCCCCAGCATTTT
TRBJ2-2 | 17 | TRBV5-6 | . | TRBD2 | CASSFPGLAGSAGELFF | TGTGCCAGCAGCTTCCCGGGACTAGCGGGTTCGGCCGGGGAGCTGTTTTTT
TRBJ2-2 | 13 | TRBV28 | . | . | CASSLGSWEELFF | TGTGCCAGCAGTTTAGGCAGTTGGGAGGAGCTGTTTTTT
TRBJ2-3 | 18 | TRBV4-3 | . | TRBD2 | CASSQEGARRGGTDTQYF | TGCGCCAGCAGCCAAGAAGGGGCGAGGCGGGGGGGCACAGATACGCAGTATTTT
TRBJ2-7 | 15 | TRBV19 | . | TRBD1 | CASSSDRGLGYEQYF | TGTGCCAGTAGTTCCGACAGGGGGCTGGGGTACGAGCAGTACTTC
TRBJ2-7 | 16 | TRBV7-2 | . | TRBD2 | CASSFQVGGALHEQYF | TGTGCCAGCAGCTTTCAAGTCGGGGGGGCCCTCCACGAGCAGTACTTC
TRBJ1-4 | 13 | TRBV6-6 | . | . | CASSYSVGEKLFF | TGTGCCAGCAGTTACTCCGTGGGTGAAAAACTGTTTTTT
TRBJ2-3 | 16 | TRBV7-9 | . | TRBD1 | CASRPGTVQYTDTQYF | TGTGCCAGCAGACCCGGGACAGTTCAGTACACAGATACGCAGTATTTT
TRBJ2-2 | 17 | TRBV5-4 | . | . | CASSLMGGGSNTGELFF | TGTGCCAGCAGCCTCATGGGCGGGGGCTCGAACACCGGGGAGCTGTTTTTT
TRBJ2-5 | 13 | TRBV6-1 | . | . | CASSGGGVETQYF | TGTGCCAGCAGTGGCGGAGGGGTAGAGACCCAGTACTTC
TRBJ1-4 | 16 | TRBV25-1 | . | TRBD1 | CASSPGTGVGFEKLFF | TGTGCCAGCAGTCCCGGGACAGGGGTCGGGTTTGAAAAACTGTTTTTT
TRBJ1-2 | 14 | TRBV6-1 | . | TRBD1 | CASSERPGGYGYTF | TGTGCCAGCAGTGAAAGGCCAGGGGGTTATGGCTACACCTTC
TRBJ1-2 | 13 | TRBV30 | . | . | CAWSVILGSGYTF | TGTGCCTGGAGTGTAATCTTAGGGAGTGGCTACACCTTC
TRBJ1-1 | 12 | TRBV29-1 | . | TRBD1 | CSVARDRGEAFF | TGCAGCGTCGCTCGGGACAGAGGTGAAGCTTTCTTT
TRBJ2-3 | 15 | TRBV7-2 | . | . | CASSPKVGGGNTQYF | TGTGCCAGCAGCCCAAAAGTAGGGGGTGGAAATACGCAGTATTTT
TRBJ2-3 | 15 | TRBV9 | once | . | CASSVRSTSTDTQYF | TGTGCCAGCAGCGTCAGGAGCACTAGCACAGATACGCAGTATTTT
TRBJ1-1 | 14 | TRBV30 | . | . | CAWDAGFMNTEAFF | TGTGCCTGGGACGCAGGGTTTATGAACACTGAAGCTTTCTTT
TRBJ1-1 | 14 | TRBV28 | . | . | CASSLRGVSTEAFF | TGTGCCAGCAGTTTACGGGGGGTCAGCACTGAAGCTTTCTTT
TRBJ1-5 | 14 | TRBV6-5 | . | . | CASSSINSNQPQHF | TGTGCCAGCAGTTCGATAAATAGCAATCAGCCCCAGCATTTT
TRBJ2-3 | 12 | TRBV11-3 | . | . | CASSLGNSLQYF | TGTGCCAGCAGCTTAGGGAACAGCTTGCAGTATTTT
TRBJ2-3 | 16 | TRBV7-2 | . | . | CASSLTGTTRTDTQYF | TGTGCCAGCAGCTTAACGGGGACGACCCGCACAGATACGCAGTATTTT
TRBJ2-5 | 15 | TRBV10-2 | . | TRBD2 | CATRGWSTSEETQYF | TGCGCCACCCGGGGGTGGTCGACTAGCGAGGAGACCCAGTACTTC
TRBJ1-6 | 14 | TRBV7-9 | . | TRBD1 | CASSLGQGGTPLHF | TGTGCCAGCAGCTTAGGACAGGGGGGTACACCCCTCCACTTT
TRBJ1-1 | 13 | TRBV29-1 | . | . | CSVDSGLNTEAFF | TGCAGCGTTGACTCCGGATTGAACACTGAAGCTTTCTTT
TRBJ1-2 | 12 | TRBV7-9 | few | . | CASSADTYGYTF | TGTGCCAGCAGCGCAGACACCTATGGCTACACCTTC
TRBJ1-6 | 15 | TRBV2 | . | . | CASRETGTGNSPLHF | TGTGCCAGCAGGGAGACCGGGACCGGGAATTCACCCCTCCACTTT
TRBJ2-5 | 14 | TRBV5-6 | . | . | CASSFGPQYAAQYF | TGTGCCAGCAGCTTTGGGCCTCAATATGCGGCCCAGTACTTC
TRBJ1-2 | 17 | TRBV18 | . | . | CASSPRGAKGSDYGYTF | TGTGCCAGCTCACCCCGGGGAGCAAAAGGCTCCGACTATGGCTACACCTTC
TRBJ2-2 | 16 | TRBV9 | . | . | CASNVEPTTFSGELFF | TGTGCCAGCAATGTGGAGCCTACAACCTTTTCCGGGGAGCTGTTTTTT
TRBJ2-3 | 13 | TRBV10-1 | . | . | CASTPDGTDTQYF | TGCGCCAGCACCCCAGACGGCACAGATACGCAGTATTTT
TRBJ1-3 | 14 | TRBV9 | . | . | CASSPRSSGNTIYF | TGTGCCAGCAGCCCCCGTTCCTCTGGAAACACCATATATTTT
TRBJ2-2 | 14 | TRBV29-1 | . | . | CSGGEGVGTGELFF | TGCAGCGGGGGCGAGGGGGTTGGCACCGGGGAGCTGTTTTTT